The 26 T cell receptor beta chains below were found in one sample sequenced in a study of control samples from healthy donors and cancer patients. Sequencing was performed with immunoSEQ multiplex PCR; in TCRdb, only in-frame clones are kept and a portion is missing. The table includes some 74,000 clones, 75% to 85% detected once. The sequenced material came from blood. These receptors originate from a man between 60 and 75 years old in good health.

This chain joins TRBV7-3 and TRBJ2-1; 11 bases agree with TRBD2. Germline V gene sequence: CDR1 SGHTA, CDR2 FQGTGA. CDR3 size: 14 residues. With 4 bases clipped from V and 7 bases from J, the junction kept 3 bases outside the gene matches. CDR3 in DNA: TGTGCCAGCAGCTCGACTAGCGGGACAAATGAGCAGTTCTTC. Its protein product is CASSSTSGTNEQFF.

This chain links TRBV29-1 with TRBJ2-1, with 14 bases lining up with TRBD2. V shed 2 bases and J 6 bases; nucleotides not matched to a gene: 9. Germline CDR1 SQVTM, CDR2 ANQGSEA. The CDR3 covers 17 residues. The CDR3 here is CSVELVPGTSGSNEQFF. CDR3 in DNA: TGCAGCGTTGAATTAGTCCCCGGGACTAGCGGGAGCAATGAGCAGTTCTTC.

This clone appeared a few times. The chain is built from TRBV28 and TRBJ2-7; 7 positions agree with TRBD2. Trimming took 7 bases from V and 4 from J; bases not matched to a gene: 13. The germline V gene encodes CDR1 MDHEN and CDR2 SYDVKM. This CDR3 spans 15 amino acids. CDR3 in amino acids: CASTIGPGRVYEQYF. The CDR3, as DNA: TGTGCCAGCACCATCGGCCCAGGGAGGGTTTACGAGCAGTACTTC.

The count of this clone is one. The chain employs TRBV4-1 and TRBJ2-1; 7 bases line up with TRBD2. Unmatched junction bases numbered 5, after V lost 0 bases and J lost 12 bases. Germline CDR1 is MGHRA and CDR2 is YSYEKL. This CDR3 has 13 amino acids. The CDR3 DNA sequence: TGCGCCAGCAGCCAAGATATCGGGGGGAGGCAGTTCTTC. It is translated as CASSQDIGGRQFF.

CDR3 residues: CASSPGDHYNEQFF. The CDR3 region has the DNA TGTGCCAGCAGCCCCGGGGATCACTACAATGAGCAGTTCTTC. The rearrangement links TRBV7-2 to TRBJ2-1; TRBD2 might be the D (5 bases). Trimming took off 5 bases at V and 3 bases at J, with 11 bases between the two ends. From germline, CDR1 is SGHTA and CDR2 FQGNSA. This CDR3 spans 14 amino acids.

This clone was recorded only once. The chain has TRBV21-1 and TRBJ2-5; the table's TRBD1 call for D was not verified on the DNA. TRBV21-1 is a recognized pseudogene. The length of the CDR3 is 12 residues. CDR3 DNA sequence: TGTGCCAGCAGGAGGGGGCAAGAGACCCAGTACTTC. Its protein product is CASRRGQETQYF.

The chain links TRBV11-2 to TRBJ1-3, with TRBD1 identical over 9 bases. Losses at the gene ends were 6 bases for V and 1 base for J; bases not matched to a gene: 7. CDR3 length: 16 residues. CDR1 and CDR2 (germline): SGHAT, FQNNGV. The CDR3 loop reads CASRPLQGASGNTIYF. DNA of the CDR3: TGTGCCAGCAGACCTCTACAGGGGGCATCTGGAAACACCATATATTTT.

The J gene is TRBJ2-5, the V gene TRBV7-2, with 7 positions matching TRBD2. The germline CDR1 and CDR2 sequences are SGHTA and FQGNSA. J was trimmed by 5 bases and V by 5 bases; bases with no gene match: 8. The CDR3 runs to 14 residues. The CDR3 reads CASSHRAGKETQYF. The CDR3 nucleotides are TGTGCCAGCAGCCACCGAGCGGGGAAGGAGACCCAGTACTTC. The entire variable domain, with the rest obtained from reference TRBV7-2 and TRBJ2-5, is as follows: GAGVSQSPSNKVTEKGKDVELRCDPISGHTALYWYRQSLGQGLEFLIYFQGNSAPDKSGLPSDRFSAERTGGSVSTLTIQRTQQEDSAVYLCASSHRAGKETQYFGPGTRLLVL.

This clone ranks as medium-sized. The chain couples TRBV19 to TRBJ2-1; tentatively, D is TRBD1 (6 bases). V dropped 3 bases and J dropped 1 base, with 10 bases sitting between them. This CDR3 has 15 residues. Germline V gives CDR1 LNHDA, CDR2 SQIVND (reference sequence). CDR3 amino acids: CASSIPGASYNEQFF. In DNA form, the CDR3 reads TGTGCCAGTAGTATCCCAGGGGCATCCTACAATGAGCAGTTCTTC.

The chain couples TRBV29-1 to TRBJ2-1; 12 positions agree with TRBD2. V was pared by 7 bases and J by 0 bases, with 7 bases of the junction left unmatched. The germline CDR1 and CDR2 sequences are SQVTM and ANQGSEA. The CDR3 runs 16 residues. The CDR3 is CSDTSGRLNSYNEQFF. The CDR3, as DNA: TGCAGCGATACTAGCGGGAGGCTCAACTCCTACAATGAGCAGTTCTTC.

The chain is built from TRBV7-8 and TRBJ1-2, with D possibly TRBD1 on 5 matching bases. Germline values: CDR1 SGHVS, CDR2 FQNEAQ. With 4 bases removed from V and 7 bases from J, the gap between germline ends came to 22 bases. The CDR3 spans 16 residues. The CDR3: CASSSTTRRDVSGYTF. The CDR3 DNA reads TGTGCCAGCAGCTCCACCACCCGCAGGGACGTTAGTGGCTACACCTTC.

This chain joins TRBV7-2 and TRBJ2-7, with a tentative D call TRBD1 (6 bases). CDR1 is SGHTA and CDR2 is FQGNSA in the germline V gene. Trimming cost V 6 bases and J 2 bases, with 14 bases left between them. The CDR3 is made up of 14 amino acids. CDR3 sequence (DNA): TGTGCCAGCAGTTACACAGGGATTGCCTACGAGCAGTACTTC. Protein sequence: CASSYTGIAYEQYF.

This clone is a singleton in its sample. The chain uses TRBV3-1 (or the pseudogene TRBV3-2) and TRBJ2-2; 9 bases are a match to TRBD2. Trimming removed 2 bases from V and 7 bases from J; junction bases left unmatched: 8. CDR1 and CDR2 (germline): LGHDT, YNNKEL (reference sequence). The CDR3 extends over 16 amino acids. CDR3 protein: CASSQPSGRSHGELFF. Written as DNA, the CDR3 is TGTGCCAGCAGCCAACCCAGCGGGAGGAGTCACGGGGAGCTGTTTTTT.

This chain uses TRBV6-5 with TRBJ1-2; possibly TRBD1 for D (5 bases). Trimming stripped 6 bases from V and 5 bases from J, with 13 bases between. This CDR3 has 13 residues. CDR1 and CDR2 from the germline V gene are MNHEY and SVGAGI. DNA of the CDR3: TGTGCCAGCAGGACAGTTATGGGGTATGGCTACACCTTC. Its protein product is CASRTVMGYGYTF.

This clone was detected once. The chain uses TRBV6-2 or TRBV6-3 and TRBJ2-1; 12 bases are shared with TRBD2. Trimming removed 5 bases from V and 9 bases from J; junction bases left unmatched: 8. Per the germline V gene, CDR1 is MNHEY and CDR2 is SVGEGT. The CDR3 extends over 15 amino acids. CDR3 protein: CASSGTGLAGREQFF. The CDR3 DNA reads TGTGCCAGCAGTGGGACCGGACTAGCGGGACGTGAGCAGTTCTTC.

The chain has TRBV7-9 and TRBJ1-3; TRBD1 matches at 7 bases. This CDR3 contains 14 residues. Germline V gene data show CDR1 as SEHNR and CDR2 as FQNEAQ (reference sequence). The V gene end was trimmed by 3 bases and the J gene end by 2 bases; junction bases not matched to a gene: 1. The CDR3 loop reads CASSFGQAGNTIYF. CDR3 DNA: TGTGCCAGCAGCTTCGGACAGGCTGGAAACACCATATATTTT.

This clone occurred many times. The rearrangement links TRBV5-1 to TRBJ2-3; 8 nucleotides agree with TRBD2. V shed 4 bases and J 5 bases; nucleotides not matched to a gene: 6. This CDR3 contains 14 residues. The germline V gene encodes CDR1 SGHRS and CDR2 YFSETQ. CDR3: CASSQGLVLDTQYF. Written as DNA, the CDR3 is TGCGCCAGCAGCCAGGGACTAGTTTTAGATACGCAGTATTTT.

The gene calls are TRBV15 and TRBJ2-1; 13 bases align to TRBD2. V was clipped by 0 bases and J by 6 bases; unmatched bases: 2. In germline, CDR1 is LNHNV, CDR2 YYDKDF (reference sequence). The CDR3 extends over 16 amino acids. CDR3: CATSRDGTSGVNEQFF. For the CDR3, the DNA is TGTGCCACCAGCAGAGATGGGACTAGCGGGGTCAATGAGCAGTTCTTC.

The gene calls are TRBV4-3 and TRBJ2-2; 7 positions match TRBD1. The CDR3 loop spans 16 amino acids. Trimming removed 0 bases from V and 6 bases from J; junction bases left unmatched: 7. The V gene's germline CDR1 is LGHNA and CDR2 YSLEER. CDR3 DNA sequence: TGCGCCAGCAGCCAAGATCCCGGGACAGTTGCCGGGGAGCTGTTTTTT. It specifies CASSQDPGTVAGELFF.

This chain links TRBV5-8 with TRBJ2-1, with 14 positions matching TRBD2. CDR3 length: 16 residues. Losses at the gene ends were 3 bases for V and 6 bases for J; bases not matched to a gene: 5. Germline CDR1 is SGHTS and CDR2 is YDEGEE. The CDR3: CASSWAGTSGSNEQFF. The CDR3 nucleotides are TGTGCCAGCAGCTGGGCGGGGACTAGCGGGAGCAATGAGCAGTTCTTC.

This clone was found a few times. The CDR3, as DNA: TGTGCCAGCAGCCACCCGCCCCGGGACAAGAACACTGAAGCTTTCTTT. Protein: CASSHPPRDKNTEAFF. The chain links TRBV6-2 or TRBV6-3 to TRBJ1-1, with D possibly being TRBD1 (6 bases). The CDR3 runs to 16 residues. V lost 6 bases to trimming and J lost 1 base, with 18 bases between them. CDR1 and CDR2 from the germline V gene are MNHEY and SVGEGT.

The chain recombines TRBV3-1 (or the pseudogene TRBV3-2) with TRBJ2-5; D gene ambiguous. V lost 3 bases and J lost 5, with 19 bases in between. This CDR3 spans 16 amino acids. Germline-derived CDR1 and CDR2 are LGHDT and YNNKEL (reference sequence). The CDR3 coding sequence is TGTGCCAGCAGCCACTCCAGTTGGCAGGTGGGGGAGACCCAGTACTTC. Translating it yields CASSHSSWQVGETQYF.

The chain is built from TRBV19 and TRBJ2-2; D call uncertain. V was shortened by 7 bases and J by 0 bases, with 3 bases between the two germline ends. CDR3 size: 12 residues. Germline V gene data show CDR1 as LNHDA and CDR2 as SQIVND (reference sequence). The CDR3 DNA reads TGTGCCAGTACGACGAACACCGGGGAGCTGTTTTTT. This gives the protein CASTTNTGELFF.

The J gene is TRBJ1-1, the V gene TRBV7-9, with D unclear. Per the germline V gene, CDR1 is SEHNR and CDR2 is FQNEAQ (reference sequence). V dropped 5 bases and J dropped 6 bases, with 19 bases sitting between them. The CDR3 runs 15 residues. The CDR3 here is CASSPVTFGRAEAFF. In DNA, the CDR3 is TGTGCCAGCAGCCCGGTTACTTTTGGAAGGGCTGAAGCTTTCTTT.

J is TRBJ1-2 and V is TRBV11-2; TRBD1 might be the D (5 bases). This CDR3 contains 14 residues. Trimming shortened V by 4 bases and J by 0 bases, and 9 bases separated the two germline ends. The germline V gene encodes CDR1 SGHAT and CDR2 FQNNGV. The DNA for the CDR3 is TGTGCCAGCAGCTCGGACATATCTAACTATGGCTACACCTTC. Its translation is CASSSDISNYGYTF.

The chain couples TRBV14 to TRBJ2-1; D unresolved. The CDR3 is made up of 11 amino acids. Per the germline V gene, CDR1 is SGHDN and CDR2 is FVKESK. V lost 3 bases, J lost 12 bases, and 9 bases lay in between. CDR3 in amino acids: CASSQTLRQFF. CDR3 nucleotide sequence: TGTGCCAGCAGCCAGACCCTACGGCAGTTCTTC.